The clone carrying this T cell receptor beta chain was observed a handful of times. Its matching antigen is unknown. TCRdb's table, derived via immunoSEQ multiplex PCR, lists solely in-frame clones and lacks some. The table lists approximately 150,000 clones, about 90% of them singletons. Second-dose timings of about 4 or about 12 weeks were pooled. There are 13 residues in the CDR3. V lost 5 bases and J lost 2; bases outside the gene matches: 2. Per the germline V gene, CDR1 is WSHSY and CDR2 is SAAADI. The entry originates in a study of T cell responses to AZD1222 COVID-19 vaccine. Whole-study results and caveats: It should be noted that donors were predominantly white British and more often female, and clonal diversity was possibly underestimated. AZD1222 recipients seropositive at baseline numbered only 5 to 7. Reports say nearly half of spike-specific TCRs go after unmutated variant regions.

The chain carries TRBV10-2 and TRBJ2-7; 8 nucleotides align to TRBD1. The TCR was taken from an adult who received the AZD1222 COVID-19 vaccine. This specimen was peripheral blood, taken 28 days after the second AZD1222 dose. The CDR3 loop is CASSRTGTYEQYF. DNA of the CDR3: TGCGCCAGCAGTCGGACAGGGACCTACGAGCAGTACTTC.